This TCR beta chain came from a study of T-cell reconstitution after alpha-beta-depleted transplantation in children. A library of TCRbeta sequences, prepared with unique molecular identifiers, was generated. TCRdb itself ran the PCR reads through MiXCR, one entry per CDR3 protein. The profile shows approximately 500,000 distinct CDR3 sequences, about 10% of them singletons. This clonotype was picked up many times. Germline V gives CDR1 SGDLS, CDR2 YYNGEE. Trimming took off 0 bases at V and 3 bases at J, with 10 bases between the two ends. The length of the CDR3 is 14 residues. Here the sequenced sample was PBMCs, taken before TCRalphabeta/CD19-depleted stem cell transplant. This chain links TRBV9 with TRBJ2-7; D not certain. The sequence was collected from a child aged 2 to 10 with inherited bone marrow failure, due to receive a stem cell transplant. CDR3 loop: CASSVDGRGYEQYF. CDR3 nucleotides: TGTGCCAGCAGCGTAGACGGCCGAGGCTACGAGCAGTACTTC.